Presented here are 5 T cell receptor beta chains from one specimen sequenced in a study of vaccination effects on CD4 cells after COVID-19. The antigens these receptors bind are not known. Before sequencing took place, the ViraFEST assay used viral peptide pools to expand antigen-specific CD4+ T cells. At the end of 9 to 11 days of culture, CD4+ T cells were isolated. All vaccine recipients tested negative for nucleocapsid antibodies and had never contracted SARS-CoV-2 infection. Only in-frame clones appear in the TCRdb table, and some are missing; sequencing was by immunoSEQ multiplex PCR. The table lists about 41,000 clones, 65% to 80% of them singletons, with about 3.1% in the top ten. Sequenced material: CD4+ T cells from PBMCs cultured with HCoV-NL63 spike peptides, taken before COVID-19 vaccination. These receptors all come from a human donor who received a COVID-19 vaccine.

This clone was recorded once. The chain uses TRBV19 and TRBJ2-2; 7 bases agree with TRBD1. J lost 7 bases, V lost 8 bases, and 4 bases had no gene match. This CDR3 contains 12 residues. Germline V gives CDR1 LNHDA, CDR2 SQIVND (reference sequence). Here the CDR3 DNA reads TGTGCCAGTGGGGACAGAATCGGGGAGCTGTTTTTT. This encodes CASGDRIGELFF.

The genes are TRBV30 and TRBJ1-4; no reliable D call. This CDR3 is built from 14 residues. Germline CDR1 reads GTSNPN; CDR2 reads SVGIG (reference sequence). V lost 4 bases and J lost 6, with 15 bases in between. The CDR3 sequence: CAWTRTGVDEKLFF. CDR3 nucleotides: TGTGCCTGGACCCGGACTGGGGTGGATGAAAAACTGTTTTTT.

The chain recombines TRBV6-5 with TRBJ2-1, with 8 bases matching TRBD1. V was clipped by 2 bases and J by 2 bases; unmatched bases: 2. The CDR3 spans 15 residues. Germline CDR1 is MNHEY and CDR2 is SVGAGI. The CDR3 here is CASSYGGQAYNEQFF. CDR3 DNA sequence: TGTGCCAGCAGTTACGGGGGACAGGCCTACAATGAGCAGTTCTTC.

This rearrangement joins TRBV4-1 to TRBJ1-2, with 7 bases aligning to TRBD1. V gave up 1 base and J gave up 3 bases; unmatched junction bases: 5. Germline CDR1 and CDR2: MGHRA and YSYEKL. The CDR3 extends over 15 amino acids. CDR3 loop: CASSQGRGKDYGYTF. In nucleotides, the CDR3 is TGCGCCAGCAGCCAAGGCAGGGGGAAGGACTATGGCTACACCTTC.

J is TRBJ2-3 and V is TRBV5-1, with 10 bases fitting TRBD2. The V and J ends lost 0 bases and 3 bases, in that order; junction bases with no gene match: 7. Looked up from germline, CDR1 is SGHRS and CDR2 is YFSETQ. The CDR3 runs 17 residues. The CDR3 here is CASSLVASGGGTDTQYF. As DNA, the CDR3 is TGCGCCAGCAGCTTGGTGGCTAGCGGGGGAGGAACAGATACGCAGTATTTT.